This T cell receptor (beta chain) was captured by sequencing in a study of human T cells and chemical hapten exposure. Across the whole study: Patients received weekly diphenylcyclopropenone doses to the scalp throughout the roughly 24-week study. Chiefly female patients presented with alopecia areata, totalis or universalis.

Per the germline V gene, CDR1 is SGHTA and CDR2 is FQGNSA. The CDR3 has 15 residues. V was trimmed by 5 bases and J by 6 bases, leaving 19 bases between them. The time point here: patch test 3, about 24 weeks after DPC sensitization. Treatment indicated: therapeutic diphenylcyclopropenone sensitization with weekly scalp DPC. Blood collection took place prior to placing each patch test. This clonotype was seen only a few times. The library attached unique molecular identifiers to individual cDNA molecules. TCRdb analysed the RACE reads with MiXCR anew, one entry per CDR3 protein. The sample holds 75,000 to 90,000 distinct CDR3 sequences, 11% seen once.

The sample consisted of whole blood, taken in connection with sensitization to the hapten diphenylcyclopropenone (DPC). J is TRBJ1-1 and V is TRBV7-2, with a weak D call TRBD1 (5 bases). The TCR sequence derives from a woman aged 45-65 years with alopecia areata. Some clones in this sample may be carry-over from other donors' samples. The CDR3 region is CASSPTGTRSAEAFF. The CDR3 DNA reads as TGTGCCAGCAGCCCCACCGGGACCCGGTCCGCTGAAGCTTTCTTT. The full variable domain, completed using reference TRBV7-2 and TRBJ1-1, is GAGVSQSPSNKVTEKGKDVELRCDPISGHTALYWYRQSLGQGLEFLIYFQGNSAPDKSGLPSDRFSAERTGGSVSTLTIQRTQQEDSAVYLCASSPTGTRSAEAFFGQGTRLTVV.